This T cell receptor (beta chain) was captured by sequencing in a study of early T cells in non-severe SARS-CoV-2 infection. This clonotype was observed at least ten times. Its antigen remains unidentified. One entry per CDR3 protein results from TCRdb running MiXCR on the 5' RACE reads. The sample contains about 22,000 distinct CDR3 sequences, roughly 3.6% of which appear only once. In germline, CDR1 is MNHEY, CDR2 SVGAGI. This CDR3 has 13 residues. Trimming took 5 bases from V and 6 from J, leaving 13 bases between them. Study-wide results and caveats: VDJdb matching skewed toward anti-spike CD8 responses, missing private and CD4 specificities.

This receptor was taken from an adult who was a healthcare worker with PCR-confirmed SARS-CoV-2 infection or an uninfected control (not recorded which). The sample consisted of whole blood. The chain joins TRBV6-5 to TRBJ2-5; tentatively, D is TRBD1 (6 bases). This CDR3 is CASSRQGFQTQYF. DNA for the CDR3: TGTGCCAGCAGTAGGCAGGGGTTTCAGACCCAGTACTTC.